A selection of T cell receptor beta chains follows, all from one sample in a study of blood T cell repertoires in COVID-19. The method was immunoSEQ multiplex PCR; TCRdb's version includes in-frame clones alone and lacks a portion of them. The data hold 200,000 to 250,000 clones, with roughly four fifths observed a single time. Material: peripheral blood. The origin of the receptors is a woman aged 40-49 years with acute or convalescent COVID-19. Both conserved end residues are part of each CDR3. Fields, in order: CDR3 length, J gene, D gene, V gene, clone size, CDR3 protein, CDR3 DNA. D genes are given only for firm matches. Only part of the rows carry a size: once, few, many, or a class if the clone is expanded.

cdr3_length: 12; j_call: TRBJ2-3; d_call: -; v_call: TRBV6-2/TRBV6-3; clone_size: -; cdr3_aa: CASSYAAGAQYF; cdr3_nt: TGTGCCAGCAGTTACGCGGCAGGGGCGCAGTATTTT
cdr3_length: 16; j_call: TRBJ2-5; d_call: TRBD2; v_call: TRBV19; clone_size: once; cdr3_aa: CASSIGRGGGLETQYF; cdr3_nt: TGTGCCAGTAGTATTGGTCGCGGGGGGGGCCTAGAGACCCAGTACTTC
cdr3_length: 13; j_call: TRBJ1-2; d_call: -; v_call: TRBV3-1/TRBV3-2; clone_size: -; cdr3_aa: CASSQLSNYGYTF; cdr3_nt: TGTGCCAGCAGCCAACTGTCCAACTATGGCTACACCTTC
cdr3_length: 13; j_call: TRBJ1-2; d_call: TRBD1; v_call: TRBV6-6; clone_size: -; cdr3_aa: CASRDDRVGGYTF; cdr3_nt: TGTGCCAGCAGAGATGACAGGGTAGGAGGCTACACCTTC
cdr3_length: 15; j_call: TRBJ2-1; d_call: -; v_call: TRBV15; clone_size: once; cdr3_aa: CATSRARGAYNEQFF; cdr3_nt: TGTGCCACCAGCAGGGCCAGGGGGGCCTACAATGAGCAGTTCTTC
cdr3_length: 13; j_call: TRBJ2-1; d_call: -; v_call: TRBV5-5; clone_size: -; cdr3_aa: CASSLVRLPEQFF; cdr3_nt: TGTGCCAGCAGCTTGGTGCGGCTCCCTGAGCAGTTCTTC
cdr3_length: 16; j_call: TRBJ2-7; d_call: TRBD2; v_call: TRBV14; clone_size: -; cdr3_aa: CASSQGLTAGLREQYF; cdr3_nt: TGTGCCAGCAGCCAAGGATTGACAGCGGGGCTTCGCGAGCAGTACTTC
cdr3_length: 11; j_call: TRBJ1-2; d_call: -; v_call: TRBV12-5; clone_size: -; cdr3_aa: CASAFGYGYTF; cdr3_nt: TGTGCTAGTGCTTTCGGCTATGGCTACACCTTC
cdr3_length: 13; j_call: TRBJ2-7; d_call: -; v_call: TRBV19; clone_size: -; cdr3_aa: CASSIGFSYEQYF; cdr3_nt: TGTGCCAGTAGTATTGGCTTCTCCTACGAGCAGTACTTC
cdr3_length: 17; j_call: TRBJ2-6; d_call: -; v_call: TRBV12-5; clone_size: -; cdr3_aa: CASGLVPRATGANVLTF; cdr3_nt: TGTGCTAGTGGTTTGGTCCCCCGCGCCACTGGGGCCAACGTCCTGACTTTC
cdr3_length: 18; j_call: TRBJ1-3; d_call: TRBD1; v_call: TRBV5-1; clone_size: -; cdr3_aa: CASSLYSQGAISGNTIYF; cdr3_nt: TGCGCCAGCAGCTTGTATTCCCAGGGGGCCATCTCTGGAAACACCATATATTTT
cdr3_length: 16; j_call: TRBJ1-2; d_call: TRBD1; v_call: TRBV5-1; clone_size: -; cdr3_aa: CASSHSQGARGYGYTF; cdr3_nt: TGCGCCAGCAGCCATAGTCAGGGGGCACGGGGCTATGGCTACACCTTC
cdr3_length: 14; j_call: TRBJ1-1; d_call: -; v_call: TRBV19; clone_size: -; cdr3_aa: CASSPGRTAGGAFF; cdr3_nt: TGTGCCAGTAGTCCAGGACGGACTGCGGGGGGAGCTTTCTTT
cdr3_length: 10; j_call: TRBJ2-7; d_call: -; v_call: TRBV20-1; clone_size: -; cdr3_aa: CSASRDEQYF; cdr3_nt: TGCAGTGCTAGCAGGGACGAGCAGTACTTC
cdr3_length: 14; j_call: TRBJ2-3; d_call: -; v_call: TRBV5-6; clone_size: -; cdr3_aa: CASSVEGRKDTQYF; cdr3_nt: TGTGCCAGCAGTGTGGAGGGGAGGAAAGATACGCAGTATTTT
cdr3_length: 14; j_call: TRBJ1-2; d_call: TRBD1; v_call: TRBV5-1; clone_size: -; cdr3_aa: CASSLGGQGLGYTF; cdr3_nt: TGCGCCAGCAGCTTGGGCGGACAGGGGTTAGGCTACACCTTC
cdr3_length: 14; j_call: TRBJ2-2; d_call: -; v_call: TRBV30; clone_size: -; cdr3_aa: CAWGVGAWTGELFF; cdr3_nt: TGTGCCTGGGGGGTGGGGGCGTGGACCGGGGAGCTGTTTTTT
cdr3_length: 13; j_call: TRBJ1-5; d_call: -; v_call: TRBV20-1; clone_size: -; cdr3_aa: CSASRGGDQPQHF; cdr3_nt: TGCAGTGCTAGTCGCGGGGGGGATCAGCCCCAGCATTTT
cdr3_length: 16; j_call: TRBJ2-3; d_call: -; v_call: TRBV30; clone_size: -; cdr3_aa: CAWSVGRWQGGQREYF; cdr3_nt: TGTGCCTGGAGTGTGGGACGGTGGCAGGGGGGCCAAAGAGAGTATTTT
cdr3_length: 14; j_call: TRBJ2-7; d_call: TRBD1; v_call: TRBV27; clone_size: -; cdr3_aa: CASSDRQGTYEQYF; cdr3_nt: TGTGCCAGCAGTGACAGACAGGGTACCTACGAGCAGTACTTC
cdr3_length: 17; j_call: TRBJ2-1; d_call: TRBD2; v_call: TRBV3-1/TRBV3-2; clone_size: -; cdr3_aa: CASSQEGSGITYNEQFF; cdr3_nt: TGTGCCAGCAGCCAAGAAGGCAGCGGGATTACCTACAATGAGCAGTTCTTC
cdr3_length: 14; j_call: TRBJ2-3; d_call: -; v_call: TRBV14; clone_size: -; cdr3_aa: CASSQDLPTDTQYF; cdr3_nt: TGTGCCAGCAGCCAAGATCTCCCCACAGATACGCAGTATTTT
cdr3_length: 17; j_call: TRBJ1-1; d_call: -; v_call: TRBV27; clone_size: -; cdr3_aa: CARSLPGQGRANTEAFF; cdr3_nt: TGTGCCAGAAGTTTGCCGGGGCAGGGGCGAGCGAACACTGAAGCTTTCTTT
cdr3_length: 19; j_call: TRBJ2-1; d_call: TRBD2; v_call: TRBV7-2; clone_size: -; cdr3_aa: CASSFYRTGTSGRYNEQFF; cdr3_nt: TGTGCCAGCAGCTTCTATCGGACAGGGACTAGCGGGAGATACAATGAGCAGTTCTTC
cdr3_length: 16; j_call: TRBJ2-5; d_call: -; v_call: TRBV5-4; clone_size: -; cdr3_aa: CASSLGVGVTKETQYF; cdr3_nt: TGTGCCAGCAGCTTGGGGGTGGGAGTGACGAAAGAGACCCAGTACTTC
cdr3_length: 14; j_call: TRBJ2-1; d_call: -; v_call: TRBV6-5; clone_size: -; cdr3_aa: CASFGSSSYNEQFF; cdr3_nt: TGTGCCAGCTTTGGGTCTAGCTCCTACAATGAGCAGTTCTTC
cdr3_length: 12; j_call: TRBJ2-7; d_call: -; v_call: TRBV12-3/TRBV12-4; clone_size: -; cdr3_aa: CASSFNTGPKYF; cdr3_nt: TGTGCCAGCAGTTTCAATACAGGGCCCAAGTACTTC
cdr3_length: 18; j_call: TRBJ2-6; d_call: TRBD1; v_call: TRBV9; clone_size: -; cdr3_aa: CASSVPDRGVSGANVLTF; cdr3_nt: TGTGCCAGCAGCGTACCGGACAGGGGTGTATCTGGGGCCAACGTCCTGACTTTC
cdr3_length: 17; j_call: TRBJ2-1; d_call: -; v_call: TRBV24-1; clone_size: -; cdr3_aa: CATSDSFQRTQRSEQFF; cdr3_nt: TGTGCCACCAGTGATTCGTTCCAGCGCACCCAAAGGAGTGAGCAGTTCTTC
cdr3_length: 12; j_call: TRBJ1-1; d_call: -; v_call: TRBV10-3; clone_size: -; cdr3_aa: CASWGGGNEAFF; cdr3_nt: TGTGCCTCCTGGGGCGGGGGAAATGAAGCTTTCTTT
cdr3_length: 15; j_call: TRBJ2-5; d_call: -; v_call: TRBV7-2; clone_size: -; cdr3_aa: CASSPAASYQETQYF; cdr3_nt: TGTGCCAGCAGCCCCGCGGCTAGTTATCAAGAGACCCAGTACTTC
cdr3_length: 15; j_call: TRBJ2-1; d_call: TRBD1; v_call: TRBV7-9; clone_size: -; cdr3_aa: CASSLQGAGYNEQFF; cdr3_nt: TGTGCCAGCAGCCTCCAGGGGGCTGGCTACAATGAGCAGTTCTTC
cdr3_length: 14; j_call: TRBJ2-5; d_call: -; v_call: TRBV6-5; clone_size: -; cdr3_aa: CASSYSFQGETQYF; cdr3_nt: TGTGCCAGCAGTTACTCGTTCCAGGGGGAGACCCAGTACTTC